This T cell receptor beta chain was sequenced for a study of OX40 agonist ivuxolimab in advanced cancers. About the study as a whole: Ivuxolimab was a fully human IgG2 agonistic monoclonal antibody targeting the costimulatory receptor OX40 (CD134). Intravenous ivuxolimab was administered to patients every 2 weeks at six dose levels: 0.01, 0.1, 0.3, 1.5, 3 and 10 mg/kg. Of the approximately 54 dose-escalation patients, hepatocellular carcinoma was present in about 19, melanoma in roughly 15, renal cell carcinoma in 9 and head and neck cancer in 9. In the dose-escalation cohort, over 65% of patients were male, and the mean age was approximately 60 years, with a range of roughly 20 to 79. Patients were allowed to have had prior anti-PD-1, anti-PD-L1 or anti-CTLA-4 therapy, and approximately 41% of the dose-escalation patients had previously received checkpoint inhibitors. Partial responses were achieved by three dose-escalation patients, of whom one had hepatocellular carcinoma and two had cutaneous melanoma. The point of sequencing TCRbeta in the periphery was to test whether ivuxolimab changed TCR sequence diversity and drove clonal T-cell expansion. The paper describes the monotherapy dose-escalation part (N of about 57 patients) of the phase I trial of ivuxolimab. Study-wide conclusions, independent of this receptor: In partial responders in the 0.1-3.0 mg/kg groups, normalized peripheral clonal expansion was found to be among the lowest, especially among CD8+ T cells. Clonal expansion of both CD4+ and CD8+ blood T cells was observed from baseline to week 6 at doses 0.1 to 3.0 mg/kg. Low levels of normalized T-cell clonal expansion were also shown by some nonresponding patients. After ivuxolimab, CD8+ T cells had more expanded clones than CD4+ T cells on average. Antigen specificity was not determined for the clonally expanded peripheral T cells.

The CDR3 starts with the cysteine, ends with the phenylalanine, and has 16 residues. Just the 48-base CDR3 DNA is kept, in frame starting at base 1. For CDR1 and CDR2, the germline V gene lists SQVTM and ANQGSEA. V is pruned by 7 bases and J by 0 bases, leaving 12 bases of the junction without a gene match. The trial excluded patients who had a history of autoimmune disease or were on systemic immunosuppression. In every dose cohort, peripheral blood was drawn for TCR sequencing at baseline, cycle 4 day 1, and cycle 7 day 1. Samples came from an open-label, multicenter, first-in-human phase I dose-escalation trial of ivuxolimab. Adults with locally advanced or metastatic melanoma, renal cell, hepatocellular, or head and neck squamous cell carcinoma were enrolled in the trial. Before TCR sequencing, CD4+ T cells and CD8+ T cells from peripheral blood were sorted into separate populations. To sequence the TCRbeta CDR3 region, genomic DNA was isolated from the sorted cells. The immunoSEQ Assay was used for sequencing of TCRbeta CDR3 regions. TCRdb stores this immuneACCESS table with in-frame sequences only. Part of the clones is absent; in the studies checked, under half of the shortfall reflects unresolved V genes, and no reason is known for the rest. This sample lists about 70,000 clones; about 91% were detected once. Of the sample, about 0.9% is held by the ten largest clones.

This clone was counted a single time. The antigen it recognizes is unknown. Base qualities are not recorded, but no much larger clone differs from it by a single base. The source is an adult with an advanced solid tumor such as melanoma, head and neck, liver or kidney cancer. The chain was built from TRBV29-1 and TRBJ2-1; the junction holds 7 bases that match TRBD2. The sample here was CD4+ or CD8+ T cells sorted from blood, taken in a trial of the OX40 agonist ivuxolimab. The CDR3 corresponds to CSAPPLGGSSYNEQFF. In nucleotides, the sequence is TGCAGCGCCCCGCCCTTGGGGGGGAGCTCCTACAATGAGCAGTTCTTC.